One T cell receptor beta chain is described in this entry. These data are taken from a study of cytomegalovirus exposure and HLA in healthy donors. The PCR used 60 Vbeta and 13 Jbeta primers. Assay: immunoSEQ multiplex PCR; the TCRdb copy retains only in-frame clones and omits some. The data contain 100,000 to 150,000 clones, 77% of them singletons. The CDR3 contains 12 residues. The V segment lost 8 bases and the J segment 5 bases; nucleotides outside the gene matches: 5. Per the germline V gene, CDR1 is SNHLY and CDR2 is FYNNEI. The sequencing input was PBMCs. The chain couples TRBV2 to TRBJ2-5; 7 nucleotides match TRBD1. This receptor was taken from a male donor in good health and CMV-seropositive. The CDR3 sequence: CASQTGTETQYF. DNA for the CDR3: TGTGCCAGCCAGACAGGGACGGAGACCCAGTACTTC.